The T cell receptor beta chain under discussion was sequenced for a study of response to subunit inactivated influenza vaccine. Broader study findings: The authors proposed limited new T cell recruitment per seasonal influenza vaccination.

The V gene's germline CDR1 is MNHNS and CDR2 SASEGT. This CDR3 comprises 15 residues. The germline V and J ends were trimmed by 6 bases and 4 bases, with 16 bases remaining between them. On this clonotype: Its target is not known.

MiXCR, run by TCRdb on the RT-PCR reads, gives a single entry per CDR3 protein. The repertoire has about 520,000 distinct CDR3 sequences, 25% of them found once; the top ten carry approximately 1.9%. The sequencing here drew on CD4+ T cells sorted from PBMCs, taken 4 to 6 days after vaccination. J is TRBJ2-1 and V is TRBV6-1; maybe TRBD2 (7 bases). The receptor's source is a man aged 50 to 60 who received an inactivated influenza vaccine. In DNA form, the CDR3 reads TGTGCCAGCAGCCGTGGGGGGGCATCGTACAATGAGCAGTTCTTC. It specifies CASSRGGASYNEQFF.